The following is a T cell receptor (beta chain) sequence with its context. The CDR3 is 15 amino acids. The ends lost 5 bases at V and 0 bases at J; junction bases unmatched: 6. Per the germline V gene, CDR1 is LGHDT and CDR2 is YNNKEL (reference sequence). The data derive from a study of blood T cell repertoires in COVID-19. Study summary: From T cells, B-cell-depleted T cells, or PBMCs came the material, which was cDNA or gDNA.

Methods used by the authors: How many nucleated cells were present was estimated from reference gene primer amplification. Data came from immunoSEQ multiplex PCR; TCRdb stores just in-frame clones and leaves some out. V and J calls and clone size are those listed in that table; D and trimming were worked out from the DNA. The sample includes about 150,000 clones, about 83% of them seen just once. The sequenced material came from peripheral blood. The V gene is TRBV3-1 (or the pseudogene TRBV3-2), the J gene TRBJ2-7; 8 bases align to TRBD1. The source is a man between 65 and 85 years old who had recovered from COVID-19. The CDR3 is CASSDTGGNSYEQYF. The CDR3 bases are TGTGCCAGCAGCGACACAGGGGGGAACTCCTACGAGCAGTACTTC.